This TCR beta chain was recorded in a study of blood T cell repertoires in COVID-19 (dated by TCRdb to about 2020). At the level of the whole study: Collaborator samples came from the United States, Italy and Spain and covered acute and convalescent phases of COVID-19. The material from the prospective study consisted of cDNA or gDNA derived from T cells, B-cell-depleted T cells, or PBMCs. The dataset comprised deeply sampled blood TCRbeta repertoires from subjects exposed to, actively infected with, or recovered from COVID-19. A freely available public database, intended as a resource for researchers studying the immune response to SARS-CoV-2, is where the repertoires were released. Samples were obtained from the ongoing ImmuneRACE study (first 160 participants) and from some 1,300 subjects provided by 6 global collaborators. Nearly every sample came with metadata listing a de-identified subject ID, COVID-19 status, age in years and sex. HLA class I and class II types, where available, came from metadata supplied by the sample provider rather than from assay-based typing.

TCRbeta CDR3 regions were amplified from genomic DNA by means of the immunoSEQ Assay, a bias-controlled multiplex PCR. The original methods were these. Within the assay, amplification of reference gene primers was used to estimate how many nucleated cells each sample contained. Sequence reads were collapsed and filtered to measure the absolute abundance of every unique TCRbeta CDR3 rearrangement. Productive Simpson clonality was computed per sample as the square root of Simpson's diversity index over productive rearrangements. TCRdb mirrors the immuneACCESS table, restricted to in-frame sequences. Some clones are absent from its copies; in checked studies, under half trace to an unresolved V gene, and the reason for the others is unknown. The DNA gave D and trimming, while V, J and clone size come from that table. The sample records approximately 76,000 clones, roughly nine tenths of which are singletons. Roughly 8.5% of the sample rests with the top ten.

Broad study findings and their caveats: How much clinical and demographic metadata was included differed by source and by participant, and the metadata was provided uncurated.

Concerning this clone: The antigen this receptor binds is unknown. Per-nucleotide qualities are absent, and no much larger clonotype sits a single base away.

The junction shows trimming of 2 bases on V and 0 bases on J, plus 11 bases between the germline ends. Taken from cysteine to phenylalanine, the CDR3 has 15 residues. The retained sequence is limited to the CDR3, 45 bases, with the frame set at the first base. The germline V gene encodes CDR1 SGHNT and CDR2 YYREEE (reference sequence). Whole blood was collected in K2EDTA tubes by collaborating institutions according to the institutions' own protocols. For TCRbeta analysis, collaborator samples were shipped as frozen whole blood, as isolated PBMCs, or as DNA extracted from either sample type. This receptor was taken from a man under 40 with acute or convalescent COVID-19. The sequencing sample was made of peripheral blood. This chain is built from TRBV5-4 and TRBJ1-2; TRBD1 could be the D gene, as 6 bases match. The CDR3 protein sequence reads: CASSFRDTANYGYTF. The DNA is TGTGCCAGCAGCTTCCGGGACACAGCTAACTATGGCTACACCTTC.